A selection of T cell receptor beta chains follows, all from one sample in a study of blood T cell repertoires in COVID-19. Libraries were prepared by immunoSEQ multiplex PCR; TCRdb keeps only in-frame clonotypes and omits some of them. The table shows tens of thousands of clones, with about 70% occurring only once. Source material: peripheral blood. These receptors were obtained from a woman aged 70-85 years with acute or convalescent COVID-19. Both conserved end residues are part of each CDR3. The D gene is left open where the match is weak. A row's size may be missing; if present it is once, few, many or a size class.

>TRBD1|TRBV18|TRBJ2-1|few
CASSPMGQAYNEQFF
TGTGCCAGCTCACCAATGGGACAGGCGTACAATGAGCAGTTCTTC
>TRBD1|TRBV9|TRBJ2-2|.
CASSVSRDRPSPGELFF
TGTGCCAGCAGCGTATCCCGGGACAGACCCTCACCCGGGGAGCTGTTTTTT
>.|TRBV19|TRBJ1-1|.
CASSHSGGLPEAFF
TGTGCCAGTTCCCATAGCGGGGGGCTACCCGAAGCTTTCTTT
>.|TRBV5-5|TRBJ2-2|.
CASSLTSGMHTGELFF
TGTGCCAGCAGCTTGACGTCAGGGATGCACACCGGGGAGCTGTTTTTT
>.|TRBV3-1/TRBV3-2|TRBJ1-2|few
CASSRTSIQGHGYTF
TGTGCCAGCAGTCGCACATCAATACAGGGTCACGGCTACACCTTC
>.|TRBV6-5|TRBJ1-6|.
CASSFGTSYNSPLHF
TGTGCCAGCAGTTTCGGGACTTCTTATAATTCACCCCTCCACTTT
>TRBD1|TRBV5-4|TRBJ1-6|.
CASRLDRGDSPLHF
TGTGCCAGCAGGCTCGACAGGGGAGATTCACCCCTCCACTTT
>TRBD1|TRBV9|TRBJ1-2|few
CASSVGQGDYGYTF
TGTGCCAGCAGCGTAGGACAGGGAGACTATGGCTACACCTTC
>.|TRBV6-5|TRBJ2-5|.
CASSPTIVETQYF
TGTGCCAGCAGCCCAACTATCGTGGAGACCCAGTACTTC
>.|TRBV19|TRBJ1-5|.
CASSIDLWTGTHQPQHF
TGTGCCAGTAGTATAGATCTATGGACGGGAACACATCAGCCCCAGCATTTT
>.|TRBV29-1|TRBJ1-1|.
CSVEKGVGTEAFF
TGCAGCGTTGAAAAGGGGGTAGGCACTGAAGCTTTCTTT
>TRBD1|TRBV5-1|TRBJ1-4|.
CASSPGTALREKLFF
TGCGCCAGCAGCCCCGGGACAGCGCTGAGGGAAAAACTGTTTTTT
>.|TRBV5-4|TRBJ2-3|once
CASHTAGGITDTQYF
TGTGCCAGCCATACTGCTGGGGGGATCACAGATACGCAGTATTTT
>.|TRBV6-1|TRBJ1-1|.
CASSERGSEAFF
TGTGCCAGCAGTGAAAGGGGATCTGAAGCTTTCTTT
>.|TRBV15|TRBJ1-2|.
CATSREAGGGYGYTF
TGTGCCACCAGCAGAGAGGCGGGAGGGGGCTATGGCTACACCTTC
>TRBD1|TRBV5-6|TRBJ2-7|.
CASSRGQGYEQYF
TGTGCCAGCAGCAGAGGACAGGGCTACGAGCAGTACTTC
>.|TRBV5-5|TRBJ2-5|once
CASSPIRGMKTQYF
TGTGCCAGCAGCCCGATCCGGGGGATGAAGACCCAGTACTTC
>.|TRBV6-5|TRBJ1-1|.
CASSYSYRGLTEAFF
TGTGCCAGCAGTTACAGTTATAGGGGTCTCACTGAAGCTTTCTTT
>.|TRBV6-5|TRBJ2-3|.
CASRRTDTQYF
TGTGCCAGCAGGAGGACAGATACGCAGTATTTT
>TRBD1|TRBV6-2/TRBV6-3|TRBJ1-2|.
CASSSGTGDEVYYGYTF
TGTGCCAGCAGTTCCGGGACAGGAGACGAGGTGTACTATGGCTACACCTTC
>.|TRBV24-1|TRBJ2-1|once
CATSVTPLWIYYNEQFF
TGTGCCACCAGTGTGACACCTCTCTGGATATACTACAATGAGCAGTTCTTC
>TRBD2|TRBV3-1/TRBV3-2|TRBJ2-3|.
CASSLQWASGDKTDTQYF
TGTGCCAGCAGCCTCCAATGGGCTAGCGGGGACAAAACAGATACGCAGTATTTT
>TRBD1|TRBV5-1|TRBJ1-2|.
CASSPDRGPRDGYTF
TGCGCCAGCAGCCCCGACAGGGGGCCGCGGGATGGCTACACCTTC
>TRBD1|TRBV7-2|TRBJ1-5|few
CASRDSHSHSNQPQHF
TGTGCCAGCCGGGACAGCCATTCCCATAGCAATCAGCCCCAGCATTTT